This T cell receptor (beta chain) appears in the sequencing data of a study of blood T cell repertoires in COVID-19. Turning to the study itself: Sources were T cells, B-cell-depleted T cells, or PBMCs; the material itself was cDNA or gDNA.

Original handling: From reference gene primer amplification, estimates of nucleated cell counts were derived. The data were produced by immunoSEQ multiplex PCR, yet TCRdb's version contains in-frame clones alone and is incomplete. D and trimming come from the DNA, and the V and J calls and clone size come from that table. The data contain about 170,000 clones, about 92% of them singletons. Trimming left V 4 bases short and J 4 bases short, with 14 bases between. The germline V gene encodes CDR1 SGDLS and CDR2 YYNGEE. The CDR3 is 14 residues long. Sequencing used peripheral blood. The sequence came from a man between 25 and 39 years old with COVID-19, enrolled during active disease. The chain combines TRBV9 with TRBJ1-1, with unresolved D. CDR3 in amino acids: CASSSPPIVTEAFF. The CDR3 coding sequence is TGTGCCAGCAGCTCCCCCCCTATCGTCACTGAAGCTTTCTTT.